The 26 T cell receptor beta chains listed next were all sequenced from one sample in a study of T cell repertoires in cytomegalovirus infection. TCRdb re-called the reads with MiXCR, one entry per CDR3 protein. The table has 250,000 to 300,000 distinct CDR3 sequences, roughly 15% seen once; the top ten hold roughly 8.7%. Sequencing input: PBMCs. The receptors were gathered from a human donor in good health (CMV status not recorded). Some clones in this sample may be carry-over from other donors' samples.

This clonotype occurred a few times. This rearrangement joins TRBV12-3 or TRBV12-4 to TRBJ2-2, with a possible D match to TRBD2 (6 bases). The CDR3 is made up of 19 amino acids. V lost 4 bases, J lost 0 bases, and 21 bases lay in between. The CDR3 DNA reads TGTGCCAGCAGTTCGATGACACTTGGTCGGGGGTCGAACACCGGGGAGCTGTTTTTT. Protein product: CASSSMTLGRGSNTGELFF.

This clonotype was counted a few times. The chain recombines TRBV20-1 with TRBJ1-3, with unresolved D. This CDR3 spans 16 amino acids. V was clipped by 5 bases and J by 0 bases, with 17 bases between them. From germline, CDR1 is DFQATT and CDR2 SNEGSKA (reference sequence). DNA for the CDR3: TGCAGTGCTTCATCATCCGGCGTCCTCTCTGGAAACACCATATATTTT. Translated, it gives CSASSSGVLSGNTIYF.

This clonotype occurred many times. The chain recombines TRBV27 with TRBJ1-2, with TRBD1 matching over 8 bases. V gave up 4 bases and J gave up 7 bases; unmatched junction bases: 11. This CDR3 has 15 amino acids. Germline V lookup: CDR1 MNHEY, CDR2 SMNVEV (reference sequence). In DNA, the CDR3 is TGTGCCAGCAGTTCGGGACAGGTCGAAGGAGCTGGCTACACCTTC. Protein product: CASSSGQVEGAGYTF.

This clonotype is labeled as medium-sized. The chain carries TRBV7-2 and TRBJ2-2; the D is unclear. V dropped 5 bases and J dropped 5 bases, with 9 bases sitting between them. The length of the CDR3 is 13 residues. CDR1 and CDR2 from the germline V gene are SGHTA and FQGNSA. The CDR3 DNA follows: TGTGCCAGCAGCCACACACTAACCGGGGAGCTGTTTTTT. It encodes CASSHTLTGELFF. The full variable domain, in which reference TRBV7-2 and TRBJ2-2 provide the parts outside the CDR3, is GAGVSQSPSNKVTEKGKDVELRCDPISGHTALYWYRQSLGQGLEFLIYFQGNSAPDKSGLPSDRFSAERTGGSVSTLTIQRTQQEDSAVYLCASSHTLTGELFFGEGSRLTVL.

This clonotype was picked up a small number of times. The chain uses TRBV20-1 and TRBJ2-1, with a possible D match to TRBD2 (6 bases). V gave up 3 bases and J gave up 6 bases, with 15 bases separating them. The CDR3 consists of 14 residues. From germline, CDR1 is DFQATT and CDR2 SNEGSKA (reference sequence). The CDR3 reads CSASLAGPFNEQFF. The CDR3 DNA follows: TGCAGTGCTAGCTTGGCGGGGCCCTTCAATGAGCAGTTCTTC.

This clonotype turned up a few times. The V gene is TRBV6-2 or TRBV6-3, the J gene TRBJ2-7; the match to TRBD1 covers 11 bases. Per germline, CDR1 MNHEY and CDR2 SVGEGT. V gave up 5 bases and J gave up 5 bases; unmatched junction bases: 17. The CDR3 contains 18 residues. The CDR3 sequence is CASSGEERWTGGPNEQYF. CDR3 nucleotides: TGTGCCAGCAGTGGTGAGGAACGATGGACAGGGGGCCCAAACGAGCAGTACTTC.

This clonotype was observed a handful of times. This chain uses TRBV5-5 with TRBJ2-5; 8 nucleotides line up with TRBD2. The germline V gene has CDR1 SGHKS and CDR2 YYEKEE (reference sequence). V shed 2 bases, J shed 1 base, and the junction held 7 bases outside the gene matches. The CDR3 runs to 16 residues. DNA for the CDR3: TGTGCCAGCAGCTTCGGGGGGGGATACCCCCAAGAGACCCAGTACTTC. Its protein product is CASSFGGGYPQETQYF.

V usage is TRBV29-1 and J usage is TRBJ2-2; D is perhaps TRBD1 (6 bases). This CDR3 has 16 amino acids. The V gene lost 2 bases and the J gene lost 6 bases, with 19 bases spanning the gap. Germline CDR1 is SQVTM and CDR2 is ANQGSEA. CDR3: CSVERGFSRGAGELFF. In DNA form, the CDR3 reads TGCAGCGTTGAAAGGGGGTTCTCCCGGGGTGCCGGGGAGCTGTTTTTT.

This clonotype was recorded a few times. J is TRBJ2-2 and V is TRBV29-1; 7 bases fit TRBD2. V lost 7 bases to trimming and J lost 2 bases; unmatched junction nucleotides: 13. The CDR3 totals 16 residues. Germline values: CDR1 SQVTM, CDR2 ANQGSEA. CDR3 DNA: TGCAGCGCCAAGGGAGGGAAGGGAGTAAACACCGGGGAGCTGTTTTTT. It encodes CSAKGGKGVNTGELFF.

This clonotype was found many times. CDR3 protein: CASSAPGTGGTYGYTF. In DNA form, the CDR3 reads TGTGCCAGCAGCGCGCCCGGGACAGGGGGCACCTATGGCTACACCTTC. The gene calls are TRBV2 and TRBJ1-2; TRBD1 matches at 12 bases. Germline V gene lookup returns CDR1 SNHLY and CDR2 FYNNEI. After removal of 6 bases from V and 4 bases from J, the junction contained 9 bases not matched to a gene. This CDR3 comprises 16 residues.

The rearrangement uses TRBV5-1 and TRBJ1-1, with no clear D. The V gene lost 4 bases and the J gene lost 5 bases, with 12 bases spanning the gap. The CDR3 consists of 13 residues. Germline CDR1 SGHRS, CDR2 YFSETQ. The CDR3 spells CASSPIGVTEAFF. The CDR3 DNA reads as TGCGCCAGCAGCCCGATCGGGGTAACTGAAGCTTTCTTT.

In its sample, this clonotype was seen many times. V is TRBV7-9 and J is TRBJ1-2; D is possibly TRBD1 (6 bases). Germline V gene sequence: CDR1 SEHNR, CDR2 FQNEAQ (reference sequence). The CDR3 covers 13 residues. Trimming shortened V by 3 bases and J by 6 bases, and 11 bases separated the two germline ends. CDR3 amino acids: CASSFRAGDGYTF. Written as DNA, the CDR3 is TGTGCCAGCAGCTTCAGGGCAGGGGATGGCTACACCTTC.

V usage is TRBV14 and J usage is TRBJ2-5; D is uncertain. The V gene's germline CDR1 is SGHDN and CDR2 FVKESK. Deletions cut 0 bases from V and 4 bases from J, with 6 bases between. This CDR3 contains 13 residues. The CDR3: CASSQDLGETQYF. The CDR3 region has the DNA TGTGCCAGCAGCCAAGATCTCGGAGAGACCCAGTACTTC.

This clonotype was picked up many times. The CDR3 reads CSVTGTSYEQYF. The CDR3 DNA is TGCAGCGTGACGGGGACATCCTACGAGCAGTACTTC. The chain joins TRBV29-1 to TRBJ2-7; TRBD1 is a possible D gene (6 bases). V was pared by 6 bases and J by 1 base, with 10 bases between. The CDR3 spans 12 residues. In germline, CDR1 is SQVTM, CDR2 ANQGSEA.

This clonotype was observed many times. The CDR3 loop is CASSLLLAGVYNEQFF. For the CDR3, the DNA is TGTGCCAGCAGCTTACTTCTAGCGGGAGTGTACAATGAGCAGTTCTTC. The V call is TRBV7-2, the J call TRBJ2-1; 10 bases are a match to TRBD2. The germline V gene has CDR1 SGHTA and CDR2 FQGNSA. Unmatched junction bases numbered 5, after V lost 2 bases and J lost 4 bases. The CDR3 sequence is 16 residues long.

CDR3: CSALWALTGELFF. CDR3 DNA sequence: TGCAGTGCGTTATGGGCCCTCACCGGGGAGCTGTTTTTT. The V call is TRBV20-1, the J call TRBJ2-2; D call uncertain. The CDR3 contains 13 residues. Trimming pared 6 bases from V and 4 bases from J, leaving 12 bases between. In germline, CDR1 is DFQATT, CDR2 SNEGSKA (reference sequence).

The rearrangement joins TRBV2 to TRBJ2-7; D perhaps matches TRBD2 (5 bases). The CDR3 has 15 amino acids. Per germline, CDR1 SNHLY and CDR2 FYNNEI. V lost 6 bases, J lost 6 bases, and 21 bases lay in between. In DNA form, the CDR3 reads TGTGCCAGCAGGAAACCGGGAAAAGGAGGCACCGAGCAGTACTTC. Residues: CASRKPGKGGTEQYF.

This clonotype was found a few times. The CDR3 protein is CASSLTGRETQYF. The CDR3 coding sequence is TGTGCCAGCAGTTTAACGGGTCGGGAGACCCAGTACTTC. J is TRBJ2-5 and V is TRBV12-3 or TRBV12-4; D uncertain. The CDR3 totals 13 residues. Trimming took 2 bases from V and 5 from J, leaving 9 bases between them.

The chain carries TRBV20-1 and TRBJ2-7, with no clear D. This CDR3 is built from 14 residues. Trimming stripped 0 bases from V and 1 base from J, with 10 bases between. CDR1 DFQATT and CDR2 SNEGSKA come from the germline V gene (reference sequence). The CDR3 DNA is TGCAGTGCTAGAGATCGGCGAACGTCCTACGAGCAGTACTTC. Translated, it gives CSARDRRTSYEQYF.

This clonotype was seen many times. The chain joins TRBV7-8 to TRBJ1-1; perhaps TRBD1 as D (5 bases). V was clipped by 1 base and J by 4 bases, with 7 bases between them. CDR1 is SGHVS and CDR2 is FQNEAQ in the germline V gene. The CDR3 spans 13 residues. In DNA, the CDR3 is TGTGCCAGCAGCTTAGGGGGGGTCACTGAAGCTTTCTTT. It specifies CASSLGGVTEAFF.

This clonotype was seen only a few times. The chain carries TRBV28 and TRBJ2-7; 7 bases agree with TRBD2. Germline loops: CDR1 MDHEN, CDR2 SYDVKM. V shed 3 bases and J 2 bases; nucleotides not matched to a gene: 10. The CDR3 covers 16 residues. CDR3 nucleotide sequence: TGTGCCAGCAGTTTCCACCTAGCGGAGCTGACCTACGAGCAGTACTTC. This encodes CASSFHLAELTYEQYF. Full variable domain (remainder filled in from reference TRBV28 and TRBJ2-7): DVKVTQSSRYLVKRTGEKVFLECVQDMDHENMFWYRQDPGLGLRLIYFSYDVKMKEKGDIPEGYSVSREKKERFSLILESASTNQTSMYLCASSFHLAELTYEQYFGPGTRLTVT.

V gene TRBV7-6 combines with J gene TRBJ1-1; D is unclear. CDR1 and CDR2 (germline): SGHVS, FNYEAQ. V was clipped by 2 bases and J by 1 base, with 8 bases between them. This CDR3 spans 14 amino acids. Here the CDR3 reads CASSLRQQNTEAFF. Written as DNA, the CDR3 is TGTGCCAGCAGCTTACGGCAGCAGAACACTGAAGCTTTCTTT.

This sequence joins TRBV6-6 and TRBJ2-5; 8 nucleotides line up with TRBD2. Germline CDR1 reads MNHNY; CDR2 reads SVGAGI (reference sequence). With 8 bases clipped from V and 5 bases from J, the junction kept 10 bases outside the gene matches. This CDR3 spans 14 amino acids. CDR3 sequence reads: CASGQGLAGETQYF. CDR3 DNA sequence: TGTGCCAGCGGACAAGGACTAGCAGGGGAGACCCAGTACTTC.

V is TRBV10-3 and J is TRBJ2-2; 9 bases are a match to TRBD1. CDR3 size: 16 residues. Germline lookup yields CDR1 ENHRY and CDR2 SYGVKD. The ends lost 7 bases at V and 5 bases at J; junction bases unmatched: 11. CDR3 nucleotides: TGTGCCATCAAGAGGGCCAGGGACAGGGAGACCGGGGAGCTGTTTTTT. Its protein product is CAIKRARDRETGELFF.

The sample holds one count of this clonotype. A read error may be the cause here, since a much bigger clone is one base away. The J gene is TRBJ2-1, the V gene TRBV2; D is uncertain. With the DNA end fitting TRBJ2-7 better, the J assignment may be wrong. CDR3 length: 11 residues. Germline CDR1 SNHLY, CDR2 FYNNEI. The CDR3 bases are TGTGCCAGCAGTGAAATAAATGAGCAGTACTTC. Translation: CASSEINEQYF.

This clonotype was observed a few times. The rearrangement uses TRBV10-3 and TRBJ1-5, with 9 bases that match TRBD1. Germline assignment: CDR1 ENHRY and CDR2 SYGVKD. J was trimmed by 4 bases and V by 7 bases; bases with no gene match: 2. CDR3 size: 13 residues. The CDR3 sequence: CAIKGQGNQPQHF. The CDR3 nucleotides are TGTGCCATCAAGGGACAGGGAAATCAGCCCCAGCATTTT.